Detailed here is one T cell receptor beta chain. These data originate in a study of blood T cell repertoires in COVID-19. Study background: Both acute and convalescent COVID-19 samples were obtained from the United States, Italy and Spain. PBMCs, B-cell-depleted T cells, or T cells were the source of the cDNA or gDNA that made up the material.

Original processing methods: Cell counts per sample came from amplifying reference gene primers. TCRdb's copy holds only in-frame clones and misses some; the assay was immunoSEQ multiplex PCR. V and J calls and clone size come straight from that table; D and trimming were deduced from the DNA. The table shows 120,000 or so clones, with more than 75% occurring only once. V was cut by 4 bases and J by 2 bases, with 8 bases left in between. CDR3 length: 13 residues. The germline V gene encodes CDR1 SNHLY and CDR2 FYNNEI. V usage is TRBV2 and J usage is TRBJ1-2; D gene ambiguous. This TCR came from a woman aged 50 to 65 with acute or convalescent COVID-19. Sequences were obtained from peripheral blood. In nucleotides, the CDR3 is TGTGCCAGCAGTGTGAGCAGGAACTATGGCTACACCTTC. Encoded protein: CASSVSRNYGYTF.